This TCR beta chain was observed in a study of blood T cell repertoires in COVID-19. Study details: There were acute and convalescent COVID-19 samples, and they came from the United States, Italy and Spain. Nucleic acid was either cDNA or gDNA, and it came from T cells, B-cell-depleted T cells, or PBMCs.

In the original workflow: By means of reference gene primer amplification, nucleated cell counts were estimated. TCRdb keeps only in-frame clones here, not all; method: immunoSEQ multiplex PCR. V, J and clone size are those of that table, while D and trimming were read from the DNA. The sample has 100,000 or so clones, about 76% seen once; the top ten hold about 40%. The CDR3 consists of 12 residues. Germline-derived CDR1 and CDR2 are SQVTM and ANQGSEA. V lost 7 bases, J lost 4 bases, and 13 bases lay in between. The receptor's source is an elderly man with acute or convalescent COVID-19. Sequenced material: peripheral blood. This chain connects TRBV29-1 to TRBJ1-2, with a tentative D call TRBD1 (6 bases). In nucleotides, the CDR3 is TGCAGCGGCGGACAGCCTGCCTATGGCTACACCTTC. It encodes CSGGQPAYGYTF. Together with reference TRBV29-1 and TRBJ1-2, the CDR3 gives the full variable domain: SAVISQKPSRDICQRGTSLTIQCQVDSQVTMMFWYRQQPGQSLTLIATANQGSEATYESGFVIDKFPISRPNLTFSTLTVSNMSPEDSSIYLCSGGQPAYGYTFGSGTRLTVV.